The 27 T cell receptor beta chains given below trace back to one sample, sequenced in a study of control samples from healthy donors and cancer patients. Only in-frame clones appear in the TCRdb table, and some are missing; sequencing was by immunoSEQ multiplex PCR. The data show fewer than 300,000 clones, over 70% seen once. Sequenced material: PBMCs. The receptor source for this set is a woman in her fifties or sixties with lung cancer.

This clone occurred once. The V and J genes are TRBV5-1 and TRBJ2-5; D ambiguous. The V and J ends lost 3 bases and 4 bases respectively, with 10 bases between them. The germline V gene has CDR1 SGHRS and CDR2 YFSETQ. The CDR3 loop spans 13 amino acids. CDR3 bases: TGCGCCAGCAGCTCCCTAGAGACAGAGACCCAGTACTTC. Translated: CASSSLETETQYF.

The chain is built from TRBV14 and TRBJ1-4, with 9 bases matching TRBD1. CDR3 size: 14 residues. In germline, CDR1 is SGHDN, CDR2 FVKESK. Trimming took 4 bases from V and 7 from J; bases not matched to a gene: 4. This CDR3 is CASSPQGAREKLFF. The CDR3 nucleotides read TGTGCCAGCAGCCCACAGGGGGCTCGTGAAAAACTGTTTTTT.

A few counts support this clone. The gene calls are TRBV10-3 and TRBJ1-5; 8 bases line up with TRBD1. The CDR3 sequence is 15 residues long. The germline V gene has CDR1 ENHRY and CDR2 SYGVKD. The V gene end was trimmed by 2 bases and the J gene end by 5 bases; junction bases not matched to a gene: 5. The CDR3 nucleotides are TGTGCCATCAGTGAGCCTGACAGGGGTCATCAGCCCCAGCATTTT. Its protein is CAISEPDRGHQPQHF.

V usage is TRBV7-5 and J usage is TRBJ2-1. TRBV7-5 has pseudogene status. The CDR3 length is 8 residues. The CDR3 nucleotides read TGTGCCAGAAGCTTTCAGTTCTTC. Protein: CARSFQFF.

This clone appeared many times. The chain recombines TRBV5-6 with TRBJ1-5; maybe TRBD1 (6 bases). Germline assignment: CDR1 SGHDT and CDR2 YYEEEE. The CDR3 consists of 14 residues. V was clipped by 2 bases and J by 4 bases, with 10 bases between them. For the CDR3, the DNA is TGTGCCAGCAGCTTAGCGACAGGAAATCAGCCCCAGCATTTT. Translation gives CASSLATGNQPQHF.

The CDR3 nucleotides read TGTGCCAGCAGCGCGACAGGGGTTGGCTACACCTTC. It encodes CASSATGVGYTF. The chain uses TRBV9 and TRBJ1-2; 8 nucleotides align to TRBD1. The V gene end was trimmed by 3 bases and the J gene end by 7 bases; junction bases not matched to a gene: 2. The germline V gene has CDR1 SGDLS and CDR2 YYNGEE. The CDR3 is made up of 12 amino acids.

J is TRBJ2-3 and V is TRBV9, with D uncertain. The CDR3 sequence is 13 residues long. In germline, CDR1 is SGDLS, CDR2 YYNGEE. V was pared by 2 bases and J by 1 base, with 5 bases between. The CDR3 reads CASSVRGTDTQYF. The CDR3, as DNA: TGTGCCAGCAGCGTCCGGGGCACAGATACGCAGTATTTT.

The chain uses TRBV28 and TRBJ2-1; 7 bases match TRBD2. CDR1 and CDR2 from the germline V gene are MDHEN and SYDVKM. Trimming at V came to 4 bases and at J to 7 bases, leaving 16 bases not matched to a gene. The CDR3 runs 17 residues. CDR3: CASSSSLGGGNLNEQFF. DNA of the CDR3: TGTGCCAGCAGTTCTTCCCTCGGCGGGGGTAATCTTAATGAGCAGTTCTTC.

The CDR3 DNA reads TGTGCCAGCGGCTGGACAGGACTCAACAATGAGCAGTTCTTC. It translates to CASGWTGLNNEQFF. The chain uses TRBV7-9 and TRBJ2-1; 7 bases are shared with TRBD1. The CDR3 consists of 14 residues. CDR1 is SEHNR, CDR2 FQNEAQ, per germline (reference sequence). Trimming cost V 8 bases and J 5 bases; bases outside gene matches: 9.

V and J are TRBV2 and TRBJ1-4; a possible D gene is TRBD1 (5 bases). The CDR3 runs 15 residues. CDR1 SNHLY and CDR2 FYNNEI come from the germline V gene. The V end lost 8 bases, the J end lost 1 base, and 14 bases lay between the germline ends. The CDR3 nucleotides are TGTGCCAGCGACACACCGGGGGGAACTAATGAAAAACTGTTTTTT. This gives the protein CASDTPGGTNEKLFF.

The chain couples TRBV20-1 to TRBJ2-7, with D perhaps matching TRBD2 (7 bases). This CDR3 has 11 residues. CDR1 and CDR2 (germline): DFQATT, SNEGSKA (reference sequence). The chain's CDR3 is CAGAELYEQYF. In nucleotides, the CDR3 is TGCGCGGGGGCGGAACTCTACGAGCAGTACTTC.

The chain is built from TRBV6-2 or TRBV6-3 and TRBJ2-1; TRBD1 is a possible D gene (6 bases). The CDR3 extends over 15 amino acids. Germline V gene data show CDR1 as MNHEY and CDR2 as SVGEGT. V dropped 2 bases and J dropped 0 bases, with 8 bases sitting between them. The CDR3 reads CASSYEGDSYNEQFF. CDR3 nucleotide sequence: TGTGCCAGCAGTTACGAGGGGGACTCCTACAATGAGCAGTTCTTC.

This clone has a handful of counts. J is TRBJ2-2 and V is TRBV7-3, with D uncertain. There are 14 residues in the CDR3. Germline V CDR1 and CDR2: SGHTA, FQGTGA. The V gene lost 5 bases and the J gene lost 1 base, with 8 bases spanning the gap. CDR3 loop: CASSPRWNTGELFF. The DNA of the CDR3 is TGTGCCAGCAGCCCAAGATGGAACACCGGGGAGCTGTTTTTT.

CDR3 amino acids: CAISGVESSYNEQFF. DNA of the CDR3: TGTGCCATCAGTGGGGTGGAGAGCTCCTACAATGAGCAGTTCTTC. The chain has TRBV10-3 and TRBJ2-1; D remains ambiguous. CDR3 length equals 15 residues. Germline CDR1 is ENHRY and CDR2 is SYGVKD. V dropped 4 bases and J dropped 0 bases, with 10 bases sitting between them.

The J gene is TRBJ1-2, the V gene TRBV10-2; tentative D call: TRBD1 (5 bases). The germline V gene has CDR1 WSHSY and CDR2 SAAADI. The V end was cut by 2 bases, the J end by 7 bases, with 11 bases between. The CDR3 runs 13 residues. CDR3: CASSEEGMSGYTF. Here the CDR3 DNA reads TGCGCCAGCAGTGAGGAGGGGATGAGTGGCTACACCTTC.

This rearrangement joins TRBV4-1 to TRBJ2-3; 7 nucleotides agree with TRBD2. The germline CDR1 and CDR2 sequences are MGHRA and YSYEKL. The V segment lost 0 bases and the J segment 4 bases; nucleotides outside the gene matches: 4. CDR3 size: 15 residues. The CDR3 coding sequence is TGCGCCAGCAGCCAAGATGAGGGGAGGGCAGATACGCAGTATTTT. Its protein is CASSQDEGRADTQYF.

The J gene is TRBJ1-6, the V gene TRBV7-2; 11 bases map to TRBD1. Germline CDR1 SGHTA, CDR2 FQGNSA. Losses at the gene ends were 5 bases for V and 9 bases for J; bases not matched to a gene: 6. This CDR3 is 15 amino acids long. The CDR3 region has the DNA TGTGCCAGCAGCCTCGGACAGGGGGCGATTTCACCCCTCCACTTT. This codes for CASSLGQGAISPLHF.

This clone was found once. The gene calls are TRBV19 and TRBJ1-5; D perhaps matches TRBD1 (6 bases). V lost 7 bases to trimming and J lost 6 bases, with 22 bases between them. The CDR3 extends over 16 amino acids. CDR1 and CDR2 from the germline V gene are LNHDA and SQIVND (reference sequence). In DNA, the CDR3 is TGTGCCAGTAAAGACTACGGGGGGGGCGCGGGTCAGCCCCAGCATTTT. Protein sequence: CASKDYGGGAGQPQHF.

The gene calls are TRBV12-3 or TRBV12-4 and TRBJ2-3, with 7 bases matching TRBD2. There are 13 residues in the CDR3. Germline trimming cut 8 bases from V and 3 bases from J; bases unmatched to any gene: 5. CDR3 region: CASSLAATDTQYF. Written as DNA, the CDR3 is TGTGCCAGCTCGCTAGCGGCGACAGATACGCAGTATTTT.

This rearrangement joins TRBV18 to TRBJ1-1; possible D gene TRBD1, 6 bases. V lost 1 base, J lost 7 bases, and 7 bases lay in between. This CDR3 contains 12 residues. Germline V gene sequence: CDR1 KGHSH, CDR2 LQKENI. This chain's CDR3 is CASSPQGVEAFF. CDR3 coding DNA: TGTGCCAGCTCACCACAGGGGGTTGAAGCTTTCTTT.

The rearrangement links TRBV7-8 to TRBJ2-2; D remains ambiguous. Trimming pared 3 bases from V and 6 bases from J, leaving 5 bases between. The germline CDR1 and CDR2 sequences are SGHVS and FQNEAQ. The CDR3 is 12 residues long. The CDR3 is CASSFLAGELFF. CDR3 in DNA: TGTGCCAGCAGCTTTTTGGCCGGGGAGCTGTTTTTT.

The V gene is TRBV6-1, the J gene TRBJ2-3; 11 bases fit TRBD1. J was trimmed by 6 bases and V by 1 base; bases with no gene match: 15. The CDR3 runs 19 residues. The V gene's germline CDR1 is MNHNS and CDR2 SASEGT. As DNA, the CDR3 is TGTGCCAGCAGTGAAGTAGGACAGGGGGCCCATATCCTCTCTGATACGCAGTATTTT. Translated: CASSEVGQGAHILSDTQYF.

Comment on this clone: This sample includes further DNA sequences coding for the same CDR3. The rearrangement uses TRBV18 and TRBJ1-1; TRBD1 aligns across 8 bases. This CDR3 has 14 amino acids. Germline CDR1 is KGHSH and CDR2 is LQKENI. Trimming took 3 bases from V and 1 from J; bases not matched to a gene: 1. CDR3 in DNA: TGTGCCAGCTCACCCAGGGGGCAGAACACTGAAGCTTTCTTT. Residues: CASSPRGQNTEAFF.

This clone was picked up one time. The chain couples TRBV7-9 to TRBJ2-3; D may be TRBD1 (6 bases). The V end was cut by 5 bases, the J end by 1 base, with 13 bases between. In germline, CDR1 is SEHNR, CDR2 FQNEAQ (reference sequence). This CDR3 contains 15 residues. The chain's CDR3 is CASSPGGLGTDTQYF. In DNA form, the CDR3 reads TGTGCCAGCAGCCCTGGGGGCTTGGGCACAGATACGCAGTATTTT. Using reference TRBV7-9 and TRBJ2-3 for the parts outside the CDR3, the full variable domain is DTGVSQNPRHKITKRGQNVTFRCDPISEHNRLYWYRQTLGQGPEFLTYFQNEAQLEKSRLLSDRFSAERPKGSFSTLEIQRTEQGDSAMYLCASSPGGLGTDTQYFGPGTRLTVL.

This chain connects TRBV6-5 to TRBJ1-2, with 7 nucleotides matching TRBD1. The germline V gene encodes CDR1 MNHEY and CDR2 SVGAGI. J lost 6 bases, V lost 10 bases, and 8 bases had no gene match. The CDR3 runs 12 residues. The CDR3 here is CANPPGGNGYTF. CDR3 coding DNA: TGTGCCAACCCCCCAGGGGGGAATGGCTACACCTTC.

The CDR3 DNA sequence: TGTGCCAGCAGTTACTCGAAGGGGAGGCGGGTAGAAGCTTTCTTT. Translation: CASSYSKGRRVEAFF. The rearrangement joins TRBV6-5 to TRBJ1-1; tentative D call: TRBD1 (5 bases). The CDR3 consists of 15 residues. V gave up 0 bases and J gave up 8 bases, with 16 bases separating them. Per the germline V gene, CDR1 is MNHEY and CDR2 is SVGAGI.

The chain is built from TRBV19 and TRBJ2-2, with 15 bases aligning to TRBD2. In germline, CDR1 is LNHDA, CDR2 SQIVND (reference sequence). This CDR3 is built from 20 residues. V trimming: 3 bases; J trimming: 0 bases; junction bases outside the gene matches: 8. CDR3 sequence: CASSIRGLAGGYSNTGELFF. In DNA form, the CDR3 reads TGTGCCAGTAGTATCAGGGGACTAGCGGGGGGCTACTCGAACACCGGGGAGCTGTTTTTT.